The 25 T cell receptor beta chains below come from one sample, sequenced in a study of regulatory T cells in long-lasting Graves disease. The time point here: newly diagnosed GD, antithyroid drugs for less than 3 months. The TCR library was prepared using RNA isolated from PBMCs. TCR beta libraries were built with iRepertoire HTBI primers and Arm-PCR of CDR3 regions. TCRdb ran MiXCR on the multiplex PCR reads and lists one entry per CDR3 protein. The table lists around 320,000 distinct CDR3 sequences, over 15% of them singletons. These same data were also listed under a study on T cells in Graves' hyperthyroidism and ophthalmopathy.

The material was peripheral blood mononuclear cells (PBMCs), obtained at new diagnosis, from a patient treated with antithyroid drugs. The origin of the receptors is a man aged 35-49 years with Graves disease.

At least ten counts were recorded for this clonotype. The CDR3 sequence is CASSLDRGDFYGYTF. In nucleotides, the CDR3 is TGTGCCAGCAGCTTGGACAGGGGTGATTTCTATGGCTACACCTTC. The chain recombines TRBV11-3 with TRBJ1-2; TRBD1 matches at 9 bases. The germline V gene encodes CDR1 SGHNT and CDR2 YENEEA. This CDR3 spans 15 amino acids. The ends lost 3 bases at V and 4 bases at J; junction bases unmatched: 6.

J is TRBJ1-1 and V is TRBV7-9, with TRBD1 matching over 8 bases. This CDR3 is built from 14 residues. Germline V gene lookup returns CDR1 SEHNR and CDR2 FQNEAQ (reference sequence). V lost 4 bases, J lost 5 bases, and 6 bases stayed unmatched. The CDR3 spells CASSSRTGRTEAFF. The DNA of the CDR3 is TGTGCCAGCAGCTCCAGGACAGGGAGGACTGAAGCTTTCTTT.

The CDR3: CSARMGLAADTQYF. The CDR3 DNA reads as TGCAGTGCTAGAATGGGGCTAGCGGCAGATACGCAGTATTTT. The gene calls are TRBV20-1 and TRBJ2-3, with 7 bases matching TRBD2. This CDR3 has 14 residues. CDR1 is DFQATT, CDR2 SNEGSKA, per germline (reference sequence). The J segment lost 4 bases and the V segment lost 2 bases, leaving 6 bases of the junction unmatched.

The V gene is TRBV7-9, the J gene TRBJ2-7; D could derive from TRBD1 or TRBD2 (5 bases each). CDR3 size: 15 residues. V was cut by 5 bases and J by 4 bases, with 18 bases left in between. Germline CDR1 SEHNR, CDR2 FQNEAQ (reference sequence). The CDR3 here is CASSPPGPGIYEQYF. DNA for the CDR3: TGTGCCAGCAGCCCCCCGGGGCCCGGCATTTACGAGCAGTACTTC. The full variable domain, completed using reference TRBV7-9 and TRBJ2-7, is DTGVSQNPRHKITKRGQNVTFRCDPISEHNRLYWYRQTLGQGPEFLTYFQNEAQLEKSRLLSDRFSAERPKGSFSTLEIQRTEQGDSAMYLCASSPPGPGIYEQYFGPGTRLTVT.

The V call is TRBV3-1, the J call TRBJ1-1; 8 nucleotides agree with TRBD1. Germline trimming cut 6 bases from V and 0 bases from J; bases unmatched to any gene: 15. The CDR3 totals 18 residues. Germline V gene data show CDR1 as LGHDT and CDR2 as YNNKEL (reference sequence). CDR3 loop: CASSPYRGDGIMNTEAFF. CDR3 DNA sequence: TGTGCCAGCAGTCCATACAGGGGGGATGGAATAATGAACACTGAAGCTTTCTTT.

In its sample, this clonotype was seen many times. DNA for the CDR3: TGTGCCAGCAGTTTAAGAGCAGAGGTGTGGACAGGGGTGACCTACGAGCAGTACTTC. Its protein is CASSLRAEVWTGVTYEQYF. The chain is built from TRBV27 and TRBJ2-7; 9 positions agree with TRBD1. The germline CDR1 and CDR2 sequences are MNHEY and SMNVEV (reference sequence). The CDR3 covers 19 residues. V dropped 2 bases and J dropped 2; count of bases not matched to a gene: 16.

The chain combines TRBV6-1 with TRBJ1-1; D unresolved. V lost 6 bases and J lost 0, with 11 bases in between. Germline V gene sequence: CDR1 MNHNS, CDR2 SASEGT. The CDR3 runs to 14 residues. CDR3 in amino acids: CASSFTKMNTEAFF. The CDR3 coding sequence is TGTGCCAGCAGCTTCACCAAAATGAACACTGAAGCTTTCTTT.

This clonotype was found many times. The chain uses TRBV7-2 and TRBJ1-1, with 7 positions matching TRBD1. V shed 5 bases, J shed 5 bases, and the junction held 8 bases outside the gene matches. The CDR3 runs 14 residues. From germline, CDR1 is SGHTA and CDR2 FQGNSA. In DNA form, the CDR3 reads TGTGCCAGCAGCCCGGAACAGGGGTTGACTGAAGCTTTCTTT. Its protein is CASSPEQGLTEAFF.

This clonotype showed up just a few times. The rearrangement joins TRBV19 to TRBJ1-5, with 7 bases identical to TRBD1. The germline gives CDR1 LNHDA, CDR2 SQIVND (reference sequence). The CDR3 runs to 14 residues. The V gene end was trimmed by 5 bases and the J gene end by 6 bases; junction bases not matched to a gene: 7. In DNA, the CDR3 is TGTGCCAGTAGTCAAACAGGGGCGGCTCAGCCCCAGCATTTT. It codes for CASSQTGAAQPQHF.

The chain carries TRBV10-3 and TRBJ1-2; possible D gene TRBD1, 5 bases. The CDR3 runs 12 residues. V gave up 7 bases and J gave up 1 base, with 7 bases separating them. Per the germline V gene, CDR1 is ENHRY and CDR2 is SYGVKD. The CDR3 coding sequence is TGTGCCATCACGGGGGTTAACTATGGCTACACCTTC. Translated: CAITGVNYGYTF.

This clonotype was recorded many times. The V gene is TRBV9, the J gene TRBJ2-7; D is unresolved. V was clipped by 3 bases and J by 0 bases, with 19 bases between them. The germline CDR1 and CDR2 sequences are SGDLS and YYNGEE. This CDR3 has 17 residues. The CDR3 region is CASSDTPSGAASYEQYF. As DNA, the CDR3 is TGTGCCAGCAGCGACACCCCTTCCGGAGCCGCCTCCTACGAGCAGTACTTC.

This clonotype was seen repeatedly, ten times or more. CDR3 sequence reads: CASSKEGDTQYF. In DNA, the CDR3 is TGCGCCAGCAGTAAGGAGGGAGATACGCAGTATTTT. The chain recombines TRBV5-1 with TRBJ2-3, with a weak D call TRBD2 (6 bases). The CDR3 loop spans 12 amino acids. Trimming took off 5 bases at V and 5 bases at J, with 9 bases between the two ends. CDR1 and CDR2 from the germline V gene are SGHRS and YFSETQ.

This chain links TRBV15 with TRBJ1-6, with unresolved D. The CDR3 is made up of 13 amino acids. The V end lost 1 base, the J end lost 8 bases, and 6 bases lay between the germline ends. Per the germline V gene, CDR1 is LNHNV and CDR2 is YYDKDF (reference sequence). The CDR3 sequence: CATSRVEYSPLHF. DNA for the CDR3: TGTGCCACCAGCAGAGTGGAATATTCACCCCTCCACTTT.

In this sample, this clonotype turned up many times. This chain joins TRBV28 and TRBJ1-1; the match to TRBD1 covers 11 bases. Germline CDR1 is MDHEN and CDR2 is SYDVKM. J was trimmed by 3 bases and V by 5 bases; bases with no gene match: 5. The length of the CDR3 is 15 residues. The CDR3 loop is CASSRPGQGDTEAFF. In nucleotides, the CDR3 is TGTGCCAGCAGTCGCCCGGGACAGGGGGACACTGAAGCTTTCTTT.

This clonotype appeared a few times. A much larger clone differs from this one at a single base, so this may be a read error. CDR3 in DNA: TGTGCCACCGCGACTACGTCGGAGGCCCAGTACTTC. The encoded protein is CATATTSEAQYF. The chain uses TRBV6-1 and TRBJ2-3; D might be TRBD2 (5 bases). The better agreement between TRBJ2-5 and the DNA end casts doubt on the J call. The CDR3 is 12 amino acids. In germline, CDR1 is MNHNS, CDR2 SASEGT.

At least ten counts were recorded for this clonotype. The chain joins TRBV20-1 to TRBJ2-3; 9 bases agree with TRBD2. Germline V gene data show CDR1 as DFQATT and CDR2 as SNEGSKA (reference sequence). CDR3 length: 14 residues. The trim removed 1 base at V and 4 bases at J, leaving 3 bases unmatched. The CDR3 DNA is TGCAGTGCTAGAGCACTAGCGGGTGCAGATACGCAGTATTTT. This encodes CSARALAGADTQYF.

This clonotype was detected many times. The rearrangement links TRBV6-2 or TRBV6-3 to TRBJ1-3; weak D call: TRBD1 (5 bases). V lost 0 bases and J 1 base, leaving 13 bases between the germline ends. The CDR3 is 17 residues long. Looked up from germline, CDR1 is MNHEY and CDR2 is SVGEGT. The CDR3 loop is CASSYSFGRDSGNTIYF. Written as DNA, the CDR3 is TGTGCCAGCAGTTACTCGTTCGGCAGGGATTCTGGAAACACCATATATTTT.

The chain recombines TRBV3-1 with TRBJ1-1; D gene uncertain. The CDR3 covers 14 residues. The germline CDR1 and CDR2 sequences are LGHDT and YNNKEL (reference sequence). The V and J ends lost 1 base and 0 bases respectively, with 6 bases between them. CDR3 DNA: TGTGCCAGCAGCCAAGTAGGTGTGAACACTGAAGCTTTCTTT. Protein product: CASSQVGVNTEAFF.

Many counts were recorded for this clonotype. The rearrangement links TRBV24-1 to TRBJ1-1; D might be TRBD1 (5 bases). Germline V lookup: CDR1 KGHDR, CDR2 SFDVKD. This CDR3 is built from 14 residues. The V gene lost 4 bases and the J gene lost 1 base, with 9 bases spanning the gap. In nucleotides, the CDR3 is TGTGCCACCAGTGACAATACAGGGAACACTGAAGCTTTCTTT. This sequence encodes CATSDNTGNTEAFF.

This clonotype was observed at least ten times. The gene calls are TRBV11-2 and TRBJ1-4, with TRBD1 identical over 8 bases. J was trimmed by 10 bases and V by 4 bases; bases with no gene match: 11. The CDR3 sequence is 15 residues long. Germline CDR1 and CDR2: SGHAT and FQNNGV. CDR3 nucleotides: TGTGCCAGCAGCTCAAACAACCTCGGACAGGGAAAACTGTTTTTT. Encoded protein: CASSSNNLGQGKLFF.

This clonotype was observed at least ten times. The chain has TRBV6-1 and TRBJ2-7; 10 positions match TRBD2. Trimming took 2 bases from V and 6 from J; bases not matched to a gene: 4. Germline V lookup: CDR1 MNHNS, CDR2 SASEGT. The CDR3 loop spans 14 amino acids. The CDR3 DNA reads as TGTGCCAGCAGTGAACTAGCGGGGGTGGGCGAGCAGTACTTC. Amino acids: CASSELAGVGEQYF.

This clonotype was detected only a few times. The chain carries TRBV9 and TRBJ2-7; possibly TRBD1 for D (5 bases). Trimming took off 0 bases at V and 1 base at J, with 8 bases between the two ends. CDR3 size: 14 residues. Germline V gene lookup returns CDR1 SGDLS and CDR2 YYNGEE. The CDR3 sequence: CASSVGAGSYEQYF. Written as DNA, the CDR3 is TGTGCCAGCAGCGTAGGGGCAGGGTCCTACGAGCAGTACTTC. The full variable domain, in which reference TRBV9 and TRBJ2-7 provide the parts outside the CDR3, is DSGVTQTPKHLITATGQRVTLRCSPRSGDLSVYWYQQSLDQGLQFLIQYYNGEERAKGNILERFSAQQFPDLHSELNLSSLELGDSALYFCASSVGAGSYEQYFGPGTRLTVT.

There are many counts of this clonotype. This sequence joins TRBV5-1 and TRBJ1-1, with D perhaps TRBD1 (5 bases). V lost 2 bases to trimming and J lost 6 bases, with 23 bases between them. The V gene's germline CDR1 is SGHRS and CDR2 YFSETQ. This CDR3 spans 17 amino acids. The CDR3 DNA sequence: TGCGCCAGCAGCTTTAATACACCGGGGCCGGGGAGGTCTGAAGCTTTCTTT. It yields the protein CASSFNTPGPGRSEAFF.

This clonotype occurred many times. The chain is built from TRBV28 and TRBJ1-2; perhaps TRBD1 as D (5 bases). The CDR3 loop spans 13 amino acids. V was shortened by 6 bases and J by 4 bases, with 12 bases between the two germline ends. Looked up from germline, CDR1 is MDHEN and CDR2 is SYDVKM. The CDR3 DNA follows: TGTGCCAGCAGCCAAAGGGGTGGCTATGGCTACACCTTC. Its translation: CASSQRGGYGYTF.

This clonotype was seen repeatedly, ten times or more. The chain joins TRBV12-3 or TRBV12-4 to TRBJ2-2; TRBD2 matches 7 bases. Unmatched junction bases numbered 5, after V lost 6 bases and J lost 4 bases. The CDR3 has 14 amino acids. As DNA, the CDR3 is TGTGCCAGCAGCAAGGGCGGGAGCACCGGGGAGCTGTTTTTT. Encoded protein: CASSKGGSTGELFF.